This is a list of T cell receptor beta chains from one sample in a study of OX40 agonist ivuxolimab in advanced cancers. Repertoires were generated with immunoSEQ multiplex PCR, while TCRdb's copy carries only in-frame clones and drops some. Of 20,000 to 30,000 clones listed, roughly 90% are singletons. This material consisted of CD4+ or CD8+ T cells sorted from blood, taken in a trial of the OX40 agonist ivuxolimab. The source is an adult with an advanced solid tumor such as melanoma, head and neck, liver or kidney cancer. The CDR3 runs from the conserved cysteine through the conserved F or W. Each record gives: D gene, clone size, J gene, V gene, CDR3 DNA, CDR3 protein. D genes are given only for firm matches. Not every row has a clone size; where given, it reads once, few, many or a size class.

D: NA; size: NA; J: TRBJ2-3; V: TRBV19; DNA: TGTGCCAGTATTGGATCGCGTTCAAAGGCGCAAGATACGCAGTATTTT; CDR3: CASIGSRSKAQDTQYF
D: TRBD1; size: once; J: TRBJ1-6; V: TRBV18; DNA: TGTGCCAGCTCACCGGACAGGGACGTCTTGTATTCACCCCTCCACTTT; CDR3: CASSPDRDVLYSPLHF
D: TRBD2; size: NA; J: TRBJ2-7; V: TRBV13; DNA: TGTGCCAGCAGCTCCCTAGGACTAGCGGGGGGCCCGCCCTCCTACGAGCAGTACTTC; CDR3: CASSSLGLAGGPPSYEQYF
D: NA; size: NA; J: TRBJ2-2; V: TRBV6-1; DNA: TGTGCCAGCAAGGAGGCCGGGGAGCTGTTTTTT; CDR3: CASKEAGELFF
D: NA; size: NA; J: TRBJ1-6; V: TRBV6-1; DNA: TGTGCCAGCAGTGAAGGGCAGGGAGCCTCACCCCTCCACTTT; CDR3: CASSEGQGASPLHF
D: NA; size: NA; J: TRBJ1-4; V: TRBV5-6; DNA: TGTGCCAGCAGCTGGTCGAATGAAAAACTGTTTTTT; CDR3: CASSWSNEKLFF
D: NA; size: NA; J: TRBJ1-4; V: TRBV5-1; DNA: TGCGCCAGCAGCTTGGATGGGGGGGCCCCTGAAGAAAAACTGTTTTTT; CDR3: CASSLDGGAPEEKLFF
D: NA; size: NA; J: TRBJ2-7; V: TRBV7-8; DNA: TGTGCCAGCAGCTTAATTTTGGGATTAGAGGGTGCCTCCTACGAGCAGTACTTC; CDR3: CASSLILGLEGASYEQYF
D: TRBD1; size: NA; J: TRBJ2-2; V: TRBV2; DNA: TGTGCCAGCAGTGAGAGGACAGGGGTCACCGGGGAGCTGTTTTTT; CDR3: CASSERTGVTGELFF
D: TRBD2; size: NA; J: TRBJ2-1; V: TRBV25-1; DNA: TGTGCCAGCACCACCCGGGGTAGCGGGACTTCTGAGCAGTTCTTC; CDR3: CASTTRGSGTSEQFF
D: NA; size: NA; J: TRBJ2-7; V: TRBV4-1; DNA: TGCGCCAGCAGCCAAGGATTTGCGACTAGGTTTCGGGAGCAGTACTTC; CDR3: CASSQGFATRFREQYF
D: NA; size: once; J: TRBJ2-1; V: TRBV18; DNA: TGTGCCAGCTCAAACGGTCGGGCTCCGGGGGACAATGAGCAGTTCTTC; CDR3: CASSNGRAPGDNEQFF
D: NA; size: NA; J: TRBJ2-5; V: TRBV18; DNA: TGTGCCAGCTCACCACCGGAGGGGAAGTCAGAGACCCAGTACTTC; CDR3: CASSPPEGKSETQYF
D: NA; size: NA; J: TRBJ1-1; V: TRBV28; DNA: TGTGCCAGCAGTTCCCTCCCCCAGGCAAACCCTGAAGCTTTCTTT; CDR3: CASSSLPQANPEAFF
D: NA; size: NA; J: TRBJ2-1; V: TRBV23-1; DNA: TGCGCCAGCAGTCAACGGTGGCCCTGCTCCTACAATGAGCAGTTCTTC; CDR3: CASSQRWPCSYNEQFF
D: NA; size: NA; J: TRBJ1-5; V: TRBV21-1; DNA: TGTGCCAGCAAGTTGGACAGGGACGTTTGGGGCAATCAGCCCCAGCATTTT; CDR3: CASKLDRDVWGNQPQHF
D: TRBD1; size: NA; J: TRBJ1-4; V: TRBV5-1; DNA: TGCGCCAGCAGCTTGGAGGGACAGGGTAATGAAAAACTGTTTTTT; CDR3: CASSLEGQGNEKLFF
D: NA; size: NA; J: TRBJ1-2; V: TRBV4-3; DNA: TGCGCCAGCAGCCAAGAGGGCTCGAGGGGTGGCTACACCTTC; CDR3: CASSQEGSRGGYTF
D: TRBD1; size: NA; J: TRBJ2-7; V: TRBV10-2; DNA: TGCGCCAGCAGTGAGTGGGACAGGGGCAACGAGCAGTACTTC; CDR3: CASSEWDRGNEQYF
D: NA; size: NA; J: TRBJ1-1; V: TRBV5-1; DNA: TGCGCCAGCAGGCCCGGTGAGAACACTGAAGCTTTCTTT; CDR3: CASRPGENTEAFF
D: TRBD1; size: NA; J: TRBJ2-5; V: TRBV7-2; DNA: TGTGCCAGCAGCTTTACAGGGGGAGAGACCCAGTACTTC; CDR3: CASSFTGGETQYF
D: NA; size: NA; J: TRBJ1-1; V: TRBV30; DNA: TGTGCCTGGAGTCCACGACACTTGGGTGAAGCTTTCTTT; CDR3: CAWSPRHLGEAFF